The source of this T cell receptor beta chain is a study of blood T cell repertoires in COVID-19. CDR1 and CDR2 (germline): LNHDA, SQIVND (reference sequence). This CDR3 has 15 residues. Trimming at V came to 1 base and at J to 4 bases, leaving 3 bases not matched to a gene. Here immunoSEQ multiplex PCR was the method, and the copy in TCRdb shows in-frame clones only, minus some. Of about 220,000 clones in the sample, 65% to 90% were seen once. The clonotype comes from a man aged 50-60 years with active or convalescent COVID-19. Sequenced material: peripheral blood. The chain uses TRBV19 and TRBJ2-2; 7 nucleotides agree with TRBD2. The CDR3 region is CASSIGAGRTGELFF. The CDR3, as DNA: TGTGCCAGTAGTATAGGAGCGGGGCGCACCGGGGAGCTGTTTTTT. The complete variable domain, with remaining parts taken from reference TRBV19 and TRBJ2-2, reads DGGITQSPKYLFRKEGQNVTLSCEQNLNHDAMYWYRQDPGQGLRLIYYSQIVNDFQKGDIAEGYSVSREKKESFPLTVTSAQKNPTAFYLCASSIGAGRTGELFFGEGSRLTVL.